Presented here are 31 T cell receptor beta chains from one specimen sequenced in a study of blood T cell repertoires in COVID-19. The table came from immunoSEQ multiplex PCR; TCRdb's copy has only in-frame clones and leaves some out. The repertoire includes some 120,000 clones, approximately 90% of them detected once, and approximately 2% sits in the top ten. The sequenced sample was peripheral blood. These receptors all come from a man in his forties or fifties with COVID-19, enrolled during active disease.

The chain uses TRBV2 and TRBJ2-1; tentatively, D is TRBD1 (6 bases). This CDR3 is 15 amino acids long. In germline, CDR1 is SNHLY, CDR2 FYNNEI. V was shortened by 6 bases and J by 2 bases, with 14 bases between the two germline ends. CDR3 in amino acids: CASRGTRLTYNEQFF. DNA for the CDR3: TGTGCCAGCAGGGGGACACGCTTGACCTACAATGAGCAGTTCTTC.

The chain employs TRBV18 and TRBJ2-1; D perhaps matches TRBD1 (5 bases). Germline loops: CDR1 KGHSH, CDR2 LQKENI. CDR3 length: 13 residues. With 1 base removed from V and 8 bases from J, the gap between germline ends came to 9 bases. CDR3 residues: CASSPRQGDEQFF. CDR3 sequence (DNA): TGTGCCAGCTCACCACGGCAGGGCGATGAGCAGTTCTTC.

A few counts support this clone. The CDR3 sequence is CSQLRGMNEQFF. CDR3 DNA: TGCAGTCAACTTCGGGGGATGAATGAGCAGTTCTTC. The rearrangement links TRBV29-1 to TRBJ2-1; D might be TRBD2 (6 bases). The germline gives CDR1 SQVTM, CDR2 ANQGSEA. This CDR3 region has 12 residues.

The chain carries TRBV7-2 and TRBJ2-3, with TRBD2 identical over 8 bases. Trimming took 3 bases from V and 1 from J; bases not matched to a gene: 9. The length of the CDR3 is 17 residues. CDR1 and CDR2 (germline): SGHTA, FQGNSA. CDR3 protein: CASSFFQAGEGTDTQYF. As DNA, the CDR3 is TGTGCCAGCAGCTTCTTTCAAGCGGGAGAGGGCACAGATACGCAGTATTTT.

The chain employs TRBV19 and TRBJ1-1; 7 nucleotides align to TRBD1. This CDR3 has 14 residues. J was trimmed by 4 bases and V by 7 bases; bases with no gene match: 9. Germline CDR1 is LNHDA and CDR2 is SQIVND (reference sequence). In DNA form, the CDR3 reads TGTGCCAGTACTGACAGGGCCTTATTCACTGAAGCTTTCTTT. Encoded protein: CASTDRALFTEAFF.

The CDR3: CASSQGNRGSGYTF. The CDR3 DNA follows: TGCGCCAGCAGCCAAGGGAATAGGGGTTCTGGCTACACCTTC. The rearrangement joins TRBV5-1 to TRBJ1-2, with D possibly TRBD1 on 5 matching bases. Trimming removed 4 bases at V and 7 bases at J, with 17 bases between. Germline CDR1 reads SGHRS; CDR2 reads YFSETQ. The CDR3 spans 14 residues.

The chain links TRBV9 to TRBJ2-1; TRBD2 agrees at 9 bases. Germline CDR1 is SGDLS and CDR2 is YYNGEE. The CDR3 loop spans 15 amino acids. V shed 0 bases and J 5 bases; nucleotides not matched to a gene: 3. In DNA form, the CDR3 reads TGTGCCAGCAGCGTAGCGGGACTAGCACACAATGAGCAGTTCTTC. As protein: CASSVAGLAHNEQFF.

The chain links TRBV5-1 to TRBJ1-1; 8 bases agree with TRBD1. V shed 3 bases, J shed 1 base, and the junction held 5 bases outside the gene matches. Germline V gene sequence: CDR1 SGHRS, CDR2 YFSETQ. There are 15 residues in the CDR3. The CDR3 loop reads CASSSHGTGNTEAFF. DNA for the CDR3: TGCGCCAGCAGCTCCCATGGGACAGGGAACACTGAAGCTTTCTTT.

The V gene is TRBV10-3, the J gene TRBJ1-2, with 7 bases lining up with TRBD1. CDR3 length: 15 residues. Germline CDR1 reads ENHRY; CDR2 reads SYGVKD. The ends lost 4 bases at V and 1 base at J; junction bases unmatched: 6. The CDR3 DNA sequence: TGTGCCATCAGTGGACAGGGACCCAGTAACTATGGCTACACCTTC. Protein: CAISGQGPSNYGYTF.

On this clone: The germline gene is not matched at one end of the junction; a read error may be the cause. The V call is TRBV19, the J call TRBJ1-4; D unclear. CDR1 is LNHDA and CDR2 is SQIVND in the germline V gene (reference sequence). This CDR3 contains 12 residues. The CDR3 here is CASSPGRDPAIF. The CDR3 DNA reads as TGTGCCAGTAGTCCTGGACGGGATCCCGCCATTTTT.

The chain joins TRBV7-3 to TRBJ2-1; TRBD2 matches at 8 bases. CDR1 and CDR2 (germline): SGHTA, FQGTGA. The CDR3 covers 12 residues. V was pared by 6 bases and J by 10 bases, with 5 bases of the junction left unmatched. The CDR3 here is CASSRGGQEQFF. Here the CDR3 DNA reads TGTGCCAGCAGTCGGGGGGGACAAGAGCAGTTCTTC.

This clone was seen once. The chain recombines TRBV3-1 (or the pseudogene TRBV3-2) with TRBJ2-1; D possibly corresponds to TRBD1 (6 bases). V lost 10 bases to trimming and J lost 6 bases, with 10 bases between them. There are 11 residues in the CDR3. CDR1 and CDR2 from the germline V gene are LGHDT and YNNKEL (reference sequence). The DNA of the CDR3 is TGTGCCAACAAACAGGGCAATGAGCAGTTCTTC. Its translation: CANKQGNEQFF.

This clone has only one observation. The CDR3 reads CASREADYSNQPQHF. The DNA for the CDR3 is TGTGCCAGCAGGGAGGCGGACTATAGCAATCAGCCCCAGCATTTT. The V call is TRBV2, the J call TRBJ1-5; no clear D gene. The germline V gene encodes CDR1 SNHLY and CDR2 FYNNEI. Trimming cost V 6 bases and J 0 bases, with 12 bases left between them. The CDR3 loop spans 15 amino acids.

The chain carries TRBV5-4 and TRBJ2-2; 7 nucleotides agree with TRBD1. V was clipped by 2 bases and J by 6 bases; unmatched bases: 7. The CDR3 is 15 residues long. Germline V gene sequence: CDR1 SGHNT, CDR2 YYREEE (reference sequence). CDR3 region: CASSFRGIVSGELFF. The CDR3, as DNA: TGTGCCAGCAGCTTCAGGGGGATAGTATCCGGGGAGCTGTTTTTT.

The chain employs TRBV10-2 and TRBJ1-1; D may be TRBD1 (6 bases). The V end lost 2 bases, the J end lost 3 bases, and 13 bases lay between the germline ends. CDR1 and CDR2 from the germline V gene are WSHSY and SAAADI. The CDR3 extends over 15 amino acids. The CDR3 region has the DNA TGCGCCAGCAGTGAGCGGGACATCCTAGACACTGAAGCTTTCTTT. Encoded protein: CASSERDILDTEAFF.

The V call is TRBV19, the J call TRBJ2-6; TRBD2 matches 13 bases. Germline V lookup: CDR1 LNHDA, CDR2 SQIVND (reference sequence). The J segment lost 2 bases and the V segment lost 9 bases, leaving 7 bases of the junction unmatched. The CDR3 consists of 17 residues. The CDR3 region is CASLLAGGPTGANVLTF. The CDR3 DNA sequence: TGTGCCAGCTTACTAGCGGGAGGGCCCACTGGGGCCAACGTCCTGACTTTC. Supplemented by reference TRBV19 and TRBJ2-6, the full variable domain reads DGGITQSPKYLFRKEGQNVTLSCEQNLNHDAMYWYRQDPGQGLRLIYYSQIVNDFQKGDIAEGYSVSREKKESFPLTVTSAQKNPTAFYLCASLLAGGPTGANVLTFGAGSRLTVL.

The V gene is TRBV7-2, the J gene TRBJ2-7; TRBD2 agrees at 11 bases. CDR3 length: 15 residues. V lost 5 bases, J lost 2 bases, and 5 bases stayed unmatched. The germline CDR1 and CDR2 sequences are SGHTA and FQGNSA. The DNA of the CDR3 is TGTGCCAGCAGCATTTTAGCGGGAGGGACCTACGAGCAGTACTTC. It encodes CASSILAGGTYEQYF.

The CDR3 DNA is TGTGCCAGTAAGGGAGACAGGGGAAGAGAGACCCAGTACTTC. Protein sequence: CASKGDRGRETQYF. V gene TRBV19 combines with J gene TRBJ2-5; TRBD1 agrees at 8 bases. The V gene end was trimmed by 7 bases and the J gene end by 4 bases; junction bases not matched to a gene: 8. The germline V gene has CDR1 LNHDA and CDR2 SQIVND (reference sequence). The CDR3 is made up of 14 amino acids.

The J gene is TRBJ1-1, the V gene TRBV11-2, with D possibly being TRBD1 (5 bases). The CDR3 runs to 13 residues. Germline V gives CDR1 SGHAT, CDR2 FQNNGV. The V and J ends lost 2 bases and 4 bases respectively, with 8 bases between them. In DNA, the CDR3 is TGTGCCAGCAGCTTATTGGGGCGCACTGAAGCTTTCTTT. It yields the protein CASSLLGRTEAFF.

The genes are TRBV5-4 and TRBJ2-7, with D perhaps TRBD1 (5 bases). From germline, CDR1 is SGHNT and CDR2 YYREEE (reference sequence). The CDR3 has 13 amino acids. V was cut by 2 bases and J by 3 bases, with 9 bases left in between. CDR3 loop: CASSLTGHYEQYF. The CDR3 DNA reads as TGTGCCAGCAGCTTAACAGGCCACTACGAGCAGTACTTC.

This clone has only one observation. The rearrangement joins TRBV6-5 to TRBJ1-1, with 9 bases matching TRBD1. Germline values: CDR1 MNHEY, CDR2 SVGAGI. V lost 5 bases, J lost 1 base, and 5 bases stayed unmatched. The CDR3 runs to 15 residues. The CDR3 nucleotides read TGTGCCAGCAGTACCCAGGACAGGGGGAACACTGAAGCTTTCTTT. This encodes CASSTQDRGNTEAFF.

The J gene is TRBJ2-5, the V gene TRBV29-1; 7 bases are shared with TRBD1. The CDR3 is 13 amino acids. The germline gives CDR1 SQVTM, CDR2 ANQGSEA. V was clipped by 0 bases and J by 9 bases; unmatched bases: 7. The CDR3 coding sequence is TGCAGCGTTGAAGATCTTCAGGGGGTGGCCCAGTACTTC. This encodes CSVEDLQGVAQYF.

The CDR3 DNA sequence: TGTGCCAGCAGCCGACAGGGGGCAGCCTACAATGAGCAGTTCTTC. It yields the protein CASSRQGAAYNEQFF. The chain couples TRBV5-5 to TRBJ2-1; TRBD1 agrees at 10 bases. This CDR3 is 15 amino acids long. From germline, CDR1 is SGHKS and CDR2 YYEKEE (reference sequence). The trim removed 4 bases at V and 2 bases at J, leaving 3 bases unmatched.

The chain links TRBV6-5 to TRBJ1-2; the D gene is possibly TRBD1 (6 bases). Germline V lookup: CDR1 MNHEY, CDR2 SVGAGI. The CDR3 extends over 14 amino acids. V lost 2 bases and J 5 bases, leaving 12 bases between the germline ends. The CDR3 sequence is CASSYQGGGYGYTF. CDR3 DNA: TGTGCCAGCAGTTACCAGGGAGGGGGGTATGGCTACACCTTC.

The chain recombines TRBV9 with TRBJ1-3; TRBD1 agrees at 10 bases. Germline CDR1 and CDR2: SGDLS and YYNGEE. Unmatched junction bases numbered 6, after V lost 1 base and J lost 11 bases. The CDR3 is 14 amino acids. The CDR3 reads CASSVSGTGEAIYF. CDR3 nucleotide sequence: TGTGCCAGCAGCGTATCCGGGACAGGGGAAGCCATATATTTT.

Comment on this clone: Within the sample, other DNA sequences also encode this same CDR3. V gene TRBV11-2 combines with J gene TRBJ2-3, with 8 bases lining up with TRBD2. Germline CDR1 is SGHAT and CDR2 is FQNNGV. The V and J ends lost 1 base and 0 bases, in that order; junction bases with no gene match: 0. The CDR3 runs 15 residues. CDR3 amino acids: CASSLAGGSTDTQYF. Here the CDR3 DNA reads TGTGCCAGCAGCTTAGCGGGAGGGAGCACAGATACGCAGTATTTT.

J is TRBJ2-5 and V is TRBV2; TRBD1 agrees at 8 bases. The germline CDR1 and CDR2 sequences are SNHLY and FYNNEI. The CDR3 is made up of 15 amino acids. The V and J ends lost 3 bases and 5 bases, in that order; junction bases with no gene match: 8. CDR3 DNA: TGTGCCAGCAGTGACGTCCAGGGGGCAACGGAGACCCAGTACTTC. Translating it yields CASSDVQGATETQYF.

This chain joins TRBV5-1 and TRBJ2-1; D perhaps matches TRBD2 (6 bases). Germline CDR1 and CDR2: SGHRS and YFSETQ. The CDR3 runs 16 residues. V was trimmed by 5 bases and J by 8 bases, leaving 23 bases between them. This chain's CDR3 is CASSPGLTPGGDEQFF. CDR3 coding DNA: TGCGCCAGCAGTCCCGGACTAACCCCTGGTGGGGATGAGCAGTTCTTC. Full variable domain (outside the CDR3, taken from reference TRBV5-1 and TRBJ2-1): KAGVTQTPRYLIKTRGQQVTLSCSPISGHRSVSWYQQTPGQGLQFLFEYFSETQRNKGNFPGRFSGRQFSNSRSEMNVSTLELGDSALYLCASSPGLTPGGDEQFFGPGTRLTVL.

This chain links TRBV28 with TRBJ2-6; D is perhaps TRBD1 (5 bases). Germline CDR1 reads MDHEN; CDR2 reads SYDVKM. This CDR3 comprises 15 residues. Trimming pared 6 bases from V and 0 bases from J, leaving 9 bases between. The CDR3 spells CASRYDSSGANVLTF. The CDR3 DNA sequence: TGTGCCAGCAGATACGACAGCTCTGGGGCCAACGTCCTGACTTTC.

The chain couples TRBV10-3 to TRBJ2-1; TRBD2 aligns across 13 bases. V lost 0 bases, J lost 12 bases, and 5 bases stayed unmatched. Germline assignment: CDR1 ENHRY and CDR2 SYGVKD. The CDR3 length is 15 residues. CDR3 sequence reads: CAISESGLAGVGQFF. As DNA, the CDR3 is TGTGCCATCAGTGAGTCCGGACTAGCGGGAGTGGGGCAGTTCTTC.

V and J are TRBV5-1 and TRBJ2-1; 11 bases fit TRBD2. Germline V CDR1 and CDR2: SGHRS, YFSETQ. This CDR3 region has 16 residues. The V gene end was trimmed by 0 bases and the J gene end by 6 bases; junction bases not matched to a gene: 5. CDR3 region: CASSLAQTSGTNEQFF. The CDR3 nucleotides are TGCGCCAGCAGCTTGGCCCAGACTAGCGGGACCAATGAGCAGTTCTTC.